This T cell receptor (beta chain) derives from a study of OX40 agonist ivuxolimab in advanced cancers. For the study at large: All patients had ivuxolimab intravenously every 2 weeks at 0.01 to 10 mg/kg.

General observations from the study: Averaging showed that CD8+ T cells had more expanded clones than CD4+ did. CD4+ and CD8+ blood T cells expanded clonally by week 6 at 0.1 to 3.0 mg/kg.

Libraries were prepared by immunoSEQ multiplex PCR; TCRdb keeps only in-frame clonotypes and omits some of them. Of about 69,000 clones in the sample, about 89% were seen once. The V gene end was trimmed by 2 bases and the J gene end by 5 bases; junction bases not matched to a gene: 6. This CDR3 spans 14 amino acids. The germline V gene encodes CDR1 GTSNPN and CDR2 SVGIG (reference sequence). Of note for this clone: Antigen unknown.

This specimen consisted of CD4+ or CD8+ T cells sorted from blood, obtained in a trial of the OX40 agonist ivuxolimab. The rearrangement links TRBV30 to TRBJ2-1; 7 nucleotides align to TRBD1. The TCR was taken from an adult with an advanced solid tumor such as melanoma, head and neck, liver or kidney cancer. CDR3 coding DNA: TGTGCCTGGAGTAGACCGGGACAGAACAATGAGCAGTTCTTC. As protein: CAWSRPGQNNEQFF.